These 7 T cell receptor beta chains share one sample of origin, sequenced in a study of blood T cell repertoires in COVID-19 (dated by TCRdb to 2020 to 2021). The library was prepared using the immunoSEQ multiplex PCR assay. The table was pulled from immuneACCESS by TCRdb, which kept in-frame rearrangements only. Such tables lose some clones; where checked, under half of the loss comes from unresolved V genes, and the rest has no known cause. The sample table lists approximately 140,000 clones, 88% of them with a count of one. Jointly, the top ten make up about 10% of the sample. Sequenced: peripheral blood. The receptors were sampled from a man between 60 and 75 years old with active or convalescent COVID-19.

The CDR3 bases are TGTGCCAGCAACCCCCGACAGGGGAAGTACAATGAGCAGTTCTTC. Its translation: CASNPRQGKYNEQFF. This sequence joins TRBV5-4 and TRBJ2-1, with 8 bases fitting TRBD1. The CDR3 extends over 15 amino acids. Germline V lookup: CDR1 SGHNT, CDR2 YYREEE (reference sequence). Trimming removed 6 bases from V and 4 bases from J; junction bases left unmatched: 9.

The genes are TRBV5-4 and TRBJ2-3; possible D gene TRBD1, 8 bases. V was trimmed by 0 bases and J by 5 bases, leaving 13 bases between them. Germline CDR1 reads SGHNT; CDR2 reads YYREEE (reference sequence). There are 15 residues in the CDR3. The CDR3 loop is CASSLVTGGVDTQYF. The DNA for the CDR3 is TGTGCCAGCAGCTTGGTCACAGGGGGGGTAGATACGCAGTATTTT.

The chain uses TRBV27 and TRBJ2-1; 14 bases match TRBD2. The germline gives CDR1 MNHEY, CDR2 SMNVEV (reference sequence). V lost 9 bases to trimming and J lost 10 bases; unmatched junction nucleotides: 8. The CDR3 contains 14 residues. The chain's CDR3 is CASHGLAGGHEQFF. DNA of the CDR3: TGTGCCAGTCACGGACTAGCGGGAGGACACGAGCAGTTCTTC.

This chain connects TRBV15 to TRBJ1-4; TRBD1 matches 11 bases. This CDR3 contains 15 residues. Germline loops: CDR1 LNHNV, CDR2 YYDKDF (reference sequence). With V trimmed by 5 bases and J by 8 bases, 7 bases remained unmatched. The CDR3 region is CATSGWTGGNEKLFF. Written as DNA, the CDR3 is TGTGCCACCAGCGGATGGACAGGGGGCAACGAAAAACTGTTTTTT. The full variable domain, rest sourced from reference TRBV15 and TRBJ1-4, is DAMVIQNPRYQVTQFGKPVTLSCSQTLNHNVMYWYQQKSSQAPKLLFHYYDKDFNNEADTPDNFQSRRPNTSFCFLDIRSPGLGDTAMYLCATSGWTGGNEKLFFGSGTQLSVL.

This chain links TRBV19 with TRBJ1-6; 8 nucleotides line up with TRBD1. The ends lost 3 bases at V and 7 bases at J; junction bases unmatched: 5. Germline-derived CDR1 and CDR2 are LNHDA and SQIVND (reference sequence). This CDR3 has 15 residues. CDR3 in DNA: TGTGCCAGTAGTATGGGTCGGACAGGGAATTCACCCCTCCACTTT. Translated, it gives CASSMGRTGNSPLHF.

On this clone itself: Other DNA sequences in the same sample also yield this CDR3. V gene TRBV28 combines with J gene TRBJ1-3; TRBD1 might be the D (5 bases). V was shortened by 1 base and J by 3 bases, with 7 bases between the two germline ends. The CDR3 totals 14 residues. Germline CDR1 reads MDHEN; CDR2 reads SYDVKM. The CDR3 DNA sequence: TGTGCCAGCAGTTTATCCGGGGGTGGAAACACCATATATTTT. Its protein is CASSLSGGGNTIYF.

The V gene is TRBV6-4, the J gene TRBJ1-2, with D unresolved. V was trimmed by 5 bases and J by 5 bases, leaving 9 bases between them. CDR3 length: 12 amino acids. Looked up from germline, CDR1 is MRHNA and CDR2 is SNTAGT. The CDR3: CASSRDGYGYTF. DNA for the CDR3: TGTGCCAGCAGTAGAGACGGGTATGGCTACACCTTC.